This T cell receptor (beta chain) came from a study of T cell clonality in common variable immunodeficiency. Generated by immunoSEQ multiplex PCR, the TCRdb table keeps only in-frame clones and is missing some. This sample has 30,000 to 45,000 clones, each found more than once. Turning to this clone: A much bigger clone sits one base away, suggesting this may be a read error. With the read ending 3 residues before the CDR3 end, the germline J gene is used to fill in that end.

Germline CDR1 and CDR2: PRHDT and FYEKMQ (reference sequence). The CDR3 has 15 amino acids. The V call is TRBV13, the J call TRBJ1-5, with D possibly TRBD1 on 6 matching bases. Source material: peripheral blood mononuclear cells. This sequence originates from a person aged 18 to 75 in good health. CDR3 in amino acids: CASSLGRGSNQPQHF. The CDR3 bases that were read are TGTGCCAGCAGTTTAGGGAGGGGGTCAAATCAGCCC.